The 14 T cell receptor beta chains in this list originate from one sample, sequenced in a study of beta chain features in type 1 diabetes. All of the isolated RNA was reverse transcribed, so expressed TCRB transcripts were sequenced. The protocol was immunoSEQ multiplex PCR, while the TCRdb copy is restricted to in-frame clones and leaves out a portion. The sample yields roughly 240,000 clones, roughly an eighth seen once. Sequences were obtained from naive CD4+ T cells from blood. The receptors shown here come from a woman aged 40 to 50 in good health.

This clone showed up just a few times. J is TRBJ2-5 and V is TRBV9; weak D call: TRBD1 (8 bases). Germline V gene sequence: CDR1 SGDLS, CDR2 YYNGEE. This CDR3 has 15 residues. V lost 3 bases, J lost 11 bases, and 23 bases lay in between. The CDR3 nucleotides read TGTGCCAGCAGCGGCGACAGGGGAGGGTACTTGGAGCAGTACTTC. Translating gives CASSGDRGGYLEQYF.

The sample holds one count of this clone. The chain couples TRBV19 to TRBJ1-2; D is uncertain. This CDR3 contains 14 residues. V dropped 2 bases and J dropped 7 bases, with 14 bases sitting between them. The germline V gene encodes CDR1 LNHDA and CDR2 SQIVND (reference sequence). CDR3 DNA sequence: TGTGCCAGTAGTATACCCCGAAGGGAGGGTGGCTACACCTTC. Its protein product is CASSIPRREGGYTF. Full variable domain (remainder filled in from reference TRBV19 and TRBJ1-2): DGGITQSPKYLFRKEGQNVTLSCEQNLNHDAMYWYRQDPGQGLRLIYYSQIVNDFQKGDIAEGYSVSREKKESFPLTVTSAQKNPTAFYLCASSIPRREGGYTFGSGTRLTVV.

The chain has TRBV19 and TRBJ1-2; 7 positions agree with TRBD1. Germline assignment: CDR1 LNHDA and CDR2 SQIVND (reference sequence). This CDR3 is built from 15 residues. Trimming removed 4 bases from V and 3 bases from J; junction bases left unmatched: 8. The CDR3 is CASSRVRGRDYGYTF. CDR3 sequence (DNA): TGTGCCAGTAGTAGGGTAAGGGGGCGCGACTATGGCTACACCTTC.

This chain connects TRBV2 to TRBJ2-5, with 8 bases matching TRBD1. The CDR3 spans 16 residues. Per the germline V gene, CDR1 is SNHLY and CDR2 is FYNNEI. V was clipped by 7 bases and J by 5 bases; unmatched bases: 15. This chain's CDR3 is CASKSLGQGGVETQYF. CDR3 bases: TGTGCCAGCAAATCCCTAGGACAGGGAGGCGTGGAGACCCAGTACTTC.

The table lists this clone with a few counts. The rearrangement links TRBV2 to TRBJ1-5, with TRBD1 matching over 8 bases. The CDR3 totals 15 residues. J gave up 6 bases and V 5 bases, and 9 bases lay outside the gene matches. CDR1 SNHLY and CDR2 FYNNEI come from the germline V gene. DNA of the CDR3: TGTGCCAGCAGTCCAGGGGGCGGTCGATTTCAGCCCCAGCATTTT. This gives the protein CASSPGGGRFQPQHF.

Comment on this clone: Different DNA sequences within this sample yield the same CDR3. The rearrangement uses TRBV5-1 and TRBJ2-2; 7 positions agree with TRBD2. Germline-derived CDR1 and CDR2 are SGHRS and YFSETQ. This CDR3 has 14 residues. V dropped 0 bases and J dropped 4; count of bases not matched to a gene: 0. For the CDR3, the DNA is TGCGCCAGCAGCTTGGCGGGGGGCACCGGGGAGCTGTTTTTT. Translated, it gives CASSLAGGTGELFF.

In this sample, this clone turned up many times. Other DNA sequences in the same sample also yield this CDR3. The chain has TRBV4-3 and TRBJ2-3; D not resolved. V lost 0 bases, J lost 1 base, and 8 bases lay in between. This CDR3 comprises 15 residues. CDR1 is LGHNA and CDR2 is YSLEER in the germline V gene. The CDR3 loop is CASSQDLAGTDTQYF. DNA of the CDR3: TGCGCCAGCAGCCAAGATCTGGCCGGCACAGATACGCAGTATTTT.

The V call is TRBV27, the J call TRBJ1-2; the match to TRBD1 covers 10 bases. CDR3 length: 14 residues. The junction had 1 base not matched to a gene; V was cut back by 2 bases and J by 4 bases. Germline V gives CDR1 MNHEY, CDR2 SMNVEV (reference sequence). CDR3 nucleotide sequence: TGTGCCAGCAGTTTACGGACAGGGGGCTATGGCTACACCTTC. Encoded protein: CASSLRTGGYGYTF.

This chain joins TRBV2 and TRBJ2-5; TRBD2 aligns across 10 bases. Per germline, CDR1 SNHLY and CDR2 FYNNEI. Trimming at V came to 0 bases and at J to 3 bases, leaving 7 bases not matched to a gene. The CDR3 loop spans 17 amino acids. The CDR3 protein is CASSEARLGLAKETQYF. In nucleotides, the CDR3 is TGTGCCAGCAGTGAAGCCCGATTGGGACTAGCGAAAGAGACCCAGTACTTC.

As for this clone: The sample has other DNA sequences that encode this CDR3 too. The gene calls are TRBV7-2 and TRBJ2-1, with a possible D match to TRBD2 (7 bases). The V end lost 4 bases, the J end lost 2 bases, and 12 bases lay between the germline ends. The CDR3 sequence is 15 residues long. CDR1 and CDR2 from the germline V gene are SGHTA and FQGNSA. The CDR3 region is CASSSRGGPYNEQFF. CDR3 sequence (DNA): TGTGCCAGCAGCTCGAGGGGGGGCCCCTACAATGAGCAGTTCTTC.

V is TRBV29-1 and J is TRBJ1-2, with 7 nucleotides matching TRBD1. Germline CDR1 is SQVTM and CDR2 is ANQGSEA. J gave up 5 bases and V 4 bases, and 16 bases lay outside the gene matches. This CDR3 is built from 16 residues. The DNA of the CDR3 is TGCAGCGTTGCCCGGGGCTACCGGGACAGAAATTATGGCTACACCTTC. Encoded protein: CSVARGYRDRNYGYTF. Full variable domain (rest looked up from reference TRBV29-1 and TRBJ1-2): SAVISQKPSRDICQRGTSLTIQCQVDSQVTMMFWYRQQPGQSLTLIATANQGSEATYESGFVIDKFPISRPNLTFSTLTVSNMSPEDSSIYLCSVARGYRDRNYGYTFGSGTRLTVV.

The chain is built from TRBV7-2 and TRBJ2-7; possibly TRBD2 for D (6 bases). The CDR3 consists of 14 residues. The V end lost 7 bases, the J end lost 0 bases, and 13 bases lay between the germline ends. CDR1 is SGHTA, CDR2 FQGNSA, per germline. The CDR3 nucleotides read TGTGCCAGCACCATTCCCGGGGGCTCCTACGAGCAGTACTTC. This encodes CASTIPGGSYEQYF.

CDR3 nucleotides: TGTGCCAGCAGCTTAGAGAGGACAGGAGCCTCCTACGAGCAGTACTTC. As protein: CASSLERTGASYEQYF. The chain combines TRBV7-2 with TRBJ2-7; TRBD1 matches at 7 bases. The CDR3 is made up of 16 amino acids. V trimming: 1 base; J trimming: 0 bases; junction bases outside the gene matches: 6. Germline V CDR1 and CDR2: SGHTA, FQGNSA.

The CDR3: CASSPMGRVDQPQHF. The DNA for the CDR3 is TGTGCCAGTAGTCCCATGGGCAGGGTGGATCAGCCCCAGCATTTT. This rearrangement joins TRBV19 to TRBJ1-5; maybe TRBD1 (5 bases). The CDR3 runs to 15 residues. Per the germline V gene, CDR1 is LNHDA and CDR2 is SQIVND (reference sequence). V was cut by 5 bases and J by 5 bases, with 16 bases left in between.